A single sample is the source of the 28 T cell receptor beta chains below, sequenced in a study of low-dose radiotherapy and immunotherapy resistance in tumors. Time point indicated: before trial treatment. TRAV- and TRBV-specific primers primed first-strand cDNA, covering alpha and beta chains. TCR amplification used 20 PCR cycles, a constant-region primer and a V-primer adapter. TCRdb re-derived calls from the reads in MiXCR, one entry per CDR3 protein. The sample consists of more than 70,000 distinct CDR3 sequences, approximately 31% of them appearing once. The source was PBMCs, collected before treatment. The source of these receptors is a female donor with ovarian cancer.

This clonotype was recorded many times. This chain uses TRBV28 with TRBJ1-3; D not resolved. The CDR3 has 15 amino acids. Trimming removed 5 bases at V and 2 bases at J, with 13 bases between. Germline loops: CDR1 MDHEN, CDR2 SYDVKM. CDR3 region: CASSVDRAAGNTIYF. The DNA for the CDR3 is TGTGCCAGCAGTGTGGACCGGGCGGCTGGAAACACCATATATTTT.

As concerns this clonotype: This probably arose from a read error, given a far larger clone one base away. This rearrangement joins TRBV10-3 to TRBJ2-1, with D hard to call. V dropped 0 bases and J dropped 10 bases, with 13 bases sitting between them. Germline values: CDR1 ENHRY, CDR2 SYGVKD. The CDR3 contains 14 residues. CDR3 coding DNA: TGTGCCATCAGTGAGTCCTCAAAGGACCACGAGCAGTTCTTC. Protein sequence: CAISESSKDHEQFF.

This clonotype was seen a handful of times. V and J are TRBV11-2 and TRBJ2-3; D is possibly TRBD2 (5 bases). Between the trimmed V and J ends, which lost 1 base and 6 bases, there was a span of 8 bases. Germline values: CDR1 SGHAT, CDR2 FQNNGV. The CDR3 spans 13 residues. CDR3 sequence reads: CASSLASGDTQYF. Here the CDR3 DNA reads TGTGCCAGCAGCTTAGCCTCGGGGGATACGCAGTATTTT.

This clonotype was seen a few times. The rearrangement uses TRBV7-8 and TRBJ1-4; 8 bases map to TRBD1. Germline V gene lookup returns CDR1 SGHVS and CDR2 FQNEAQ. The CDR3 is 15 residues long. V trimming: 5 bases; J trimming: 7 bases; junction bases outside the gene matches: 9. The CDR3 loop is CASSRPGQGLEKLFF. CDR3 sequence (DNA): TGTGCCAGCAGCCGGCCCGGACAGGGCCTTGAAAAACTGTTTTTT.

This clonotype was counted at least ten times. This sequence joins TRBV7-9 and TRBJ1-1; D is ambiguous. V lost 2 bases, J lost 5 bases, and 6 bases lay in between. The germline CDR1 and CDR2 sequences are SEHNR and FQNEAQ (reference sequence). The CDR3 consists of 12 residues. CDR3 protein: CASSLSGTEAFF. CDR3 DNA sequence: TGTGCCAGCAGCTTATCGGGGACTGAAGCTTTCTTT.

This clonotype was recorded only once. The genes are TRBV5-1 and TRBJ2-6; D is possibly TRBD2 (5 bases). Trimming removed 8 bases at V and 0 bases at J, with 12 bases between. The CDR3 runs 15 residues. CDR1 is SGHRS, CDR2 YFSETQ, per germline. CDR3 residues: CARPDFLSGANVLTF. As DNA, the CDR3 is TGCGCCAGGCCGGACTTTCTCTCTGGGGCCAACGTCCTGACTTTC.

V usage is TRBV9 and J usage is TRBJ1-5; no clear D. The V end was cut by 0 bases, the J end by 0 bases, with 7 bases between. The V gene's germline CDR1 is SGDLS and CDR2 YYNGEE. This CDR3 contains 15 residues. The DNA for the CDR3 is TGTGCCAGCAGCGTAGAACCCTATAGCAATCAGCCCCAGCATTTT. It codes for CASSVEPYSNQPQHF.

This clonotype was counted a single time. The V call is TRBV13, the J call TRBJ2-7; the D gene is possibly TRBD1 (6 bases). In germline, CDR1 is PRHDT, CDR2 FYEKMQ (reference sequence). V gave up 3 bases and J gave up 6 bases, with 15 bases separating them. The CDR3 has 14 amino acids. CDR3 residues: CASSLQQGFSEQYF. The CDR3 DNA follows: TGTGCCAGCAGCTTGCAACAGGGTTTTTCCGAGCAGTACTTC.

V gene TRBV5-1 combines with J gene TRBJ2-2; tentative D call: TRBD2 (6 bases). The CDR3 length is 14 residues. Trimming removed 3 bases from V and 0 bases from J, with 6 bases in between. Germline values: CDR1 SGHRS, CDR2 YFSETQ. Written as DNA, the CDR3 is TGCGCCAGCAGCTGGGGGGCGAACACCGGGGAGCTGTTTTTT. Amino acids: CASSWGANTGELFF.

In this sample, this clonotype turned up many times. This chain connects TRBV25-1 to TRBJ2-2, with unresolved D. This CDR3 has 13 amino acids. The germline V and J ends were trimmed by 7 bases and 1 base, with 7 bases remaining between them. In germline, CDR1 is MGHDK, CDR2 SYGVNS. The CDR3 region is CASNSGNTGELFF. The CDR3 DNA sequence: TGTGCCAGCAATTCAGGGAACACCGGGGAGCTGTTTTTT.

This clonotype has at least ten counts. The chain links TRBV6-1 to TRBJ2-2; no definite D call. V was cut by 6 bases and J by 6 bases, with 14 bases left in between. The CDR3 spans 14 residues. CDR1 is MNHNS and CDR2 is SASEGT in the germline V gene. The CDR3 loop reads CASSVGSGSGELFF. The CDR3 bases are TGTGCCAGCAGCGTAGGGTCCGGGTCCGGGGAGCTGTTTTTT.

The sample holds many counts of this clonotype. One end of the junction fails to match germline, which may point to a read error. V usage is TRBV5-1 and J usage is TRBJ1-1; weak D call: TRBD1 (5 bases). Germline assignment: CDR1 SGHRS and CDR2 YFSETQ. The CDR3 has 14 amino acids. CDR3 nucleotide sequence: TGTGCCAGCAGCTTAGGAGACAGGAACACTGAAGCTTTCTTT. It encodes CASSLGDRNTEAFF.

This clonotype was counted at least ten times. The chain has TRBV2 and TRBJ2-1; D tentatively fits TRBD1 or TRBD2 (5 bases each). The length of the CDR3 is 14 residues. Trimming removed 6 bases at V and 7 bases at J, with 16 bases between. Per germline, CDR1 SNHLY and CDR2 FYNNEI. The CDR3 is CASSPARGRNEQFF. As DNA, the CDR3 is TGTGCCAGCAGCCCCGCCCGGGGCCGGAATGAGCAGTTCTTC.

The CDR3 reads CASGWGLGASNEQFF. The CDR3, as DNA: TGTGCTAGTGGTTGGGGACTGGGGGCGAGCAATGAGCAGTTCTTC. The J gene is TRBJ2-1, the V gene TRBV12-5, with D perhaps matching TRBD1 or TRBD2 (6 bases each). Germline V gene sequence: CDR1 LGHNT, CDR2 FRNRAP. The CDR3 is 15 residues long. Trimming stripped 4 bases from V and 6 bases from J, with 16 bases between.

This clonotype was recorded at least ten times. The gene calls are TRBV5-4 and TRBJ2-3; D may match TRBD1 or TRBD2 (5 bases each). The germline V and J ends were trimmed by 0 bases and 2 bases, with 10 bases remaining between them. In germline, CDR1 is SGHNT, CDR2 YYREEE (reference sequence). This CDR3 has 15 residues. CDR3: CASSLAGPLTDTQYF. The CDR3 nucleotides read TGTGCCAGCAGCTTGGCGGGGCCGCTCACAGATACGCAGTATTTT.

This clonotype appeared many times. The J gene is TRBJ1-1, the V gene TRBV29-1; 7 bases align to TRBD1. The CDR3 totals 12 residues. Germline V gene data show CDR1 as SQVTM and CDR2 as ANQGSEA. Trimming at V came to 7 bases and at J to 5 bases, leaving 7 bases not matched to a gene. The CDR3 DNA reads as TGCAGCGGCAACAGGGGAAGGACTGAAGCTTTCTTT. Translation: CSGNRGRTEAFF.

On this clonotype: Because the CDR3's place on the DNA is in doubt, the DNA is left out and the CDR3 is given as listed by TCRdb. The J gene is TRBJ2-2, the V gene TRBV24-1; no DNA check was done on the table's D call, TRBD1. CDR1 and CDR2 (germline): KGHDR, SFDVKD. The CDR3 comprises 17 residues, both ends counted. The CDR3: CATSDPRQNTGELFFFF.

The chain joins TRBV10-1 to TRBJ2-2; no clear D gene. The germline V and J ends were trimmed by 6 bases and 2 bases, with 7 bases remaining between them. The CDR3 is made up of 13 amino acids. CDR1 and CDR2 (germline): WNHNN, SYGVQD (reference sequence). The CDR3 DNA reads TGCGCCAGCAGACGAGGAAACACCGGGGAGCTGTTTTTT. Its translation is CASRRGNTGELFF.

The rearrangement joins TRBV7-9 to TRBJ2-7, with D tentatively TRBD1 or TRBD2 (6 bases each). Germline loops: CDR1 SEHNR, CDR2 FQNEAQ (reference sequence). Trimming stripped 1 base from V and 5 bases from J, with 12 bases between. The CDR3 spans 14 residues. DNA for the CDR3: TGTGCCAGCAGCTTAGGGGGGGCTATCCACGAGCAGTACTTC. It encodes CASSLGGAIHEQYF.

This chain joins TRBV29-1 and TRBJ2-4; 7 bases agree with TRBD2. This CDR3 has 11 residues. V lost 7 bases to trimming and J lost 6 bases; unmatched junction nucleotides: 3. CDR1 and CDR2 (germline): SQVTM, ANQGSEA. The CDR3 bases are TGCAGCGCGCGGGAGTTAAACATTCAGTACTTC. Translated, it gives CSARELNIQYF.

The genes are TRBV12-3 or TRBV12-4 and TRBJ1-5, with a tentative D call TRBD1 (5 bases). The CDR3 contains 15 residues. V lost 7 bases, J lost 0 bases, and 13 bases lay in between. CDR3 sequence: CASTSGLYSNQPQHF. CDR3 sequence (DNA): TGTGCCAGCACTTCGGGACTTTATAGCAATCAGCCCCAGCATTTT.

In this sample, this clonotype turned up a few times. The chain uses TRBV6-2 or TRBV6-3 and TRBJ2-1; 7 nucleotides line up with TRBD1. Germline V gene lookup returns CDR1 MNHEY and CDR2 SVGEGT. After removal of 6 bases from V and 3 bases from J, the junction contained 11 bases not matched to a gene. The CDR3 covers 16 residues. The CDR3 DNA follows: TGTGCCAGCAGGCCAGGGGGTGCCATCTTCTACAATGAGCAGTTCTTC. Amino acids: CASRPGGAIFYNEQFF.

This clonotype was observed many times. The gene calls are TRBV18 and TRBJ2-2; either TRBD1 or TRBD2 may fit D (7 bases each). The germline V and J ends were trimmed by 6 bases and 2 bases, with 19 bases remaining between them. This CDR3 has 17 amino acids. The germline CDR1 and CDR2 sequences are KGHSH and LQKENI. The CDR3 DNA reads TGTGCCAGCTCTTCCTCTAGCGGAGGGGGCAACACCGGGGAGCTGTTTTTT. It specifies CASSSSSGGGNTGELFF. Complete variable domain (other parts from reference TRBV18 and TRBJ2-2): NAGVMQNPRHLVRRRGQEARLRCSPMKGHSHVYWYRQLPEEGLKFMVYLQKENIIDESGMPKERFSAEFPKEGPSILRIQQVVRGDSAAYFCASSSSSGGGNTGELFFGEGSRLTVL.

Ten or more counts support this clonotype. The gene calls are TRBV30 and TRBJ2-7; D not resolved. This CDR3 comprises 13 residues. Looked up from germline, CDR1 is GTSNPN and CDR2 is SVGIG (reference sequence). V lost 1 base and J lost 2, with 9 bases in between. The CDR3 nucleotides read TGTGCCTGGAGTGACCAGGCGCCCTACGAGCAGTACTTC. Translated, it gives CAWSDQAPYEQYF.

There are many counts of this clonotype. This rearrangement joins TRBV4-1 to TRBJ2-3; the D is unclear. Trimming removed 5 bases at V and 0 bases at J, with 18 bases between. Per germline, CDR1 MGHRA and CDR2 YSYEKL. The CDR3 has 17 residues. CDR3 DNA sequence: TGCGCCAGCAGCAACTCTTTGATGGAACTTAGCACAGATACGCAGTATTTT. It specifies CASSNSLMELSTDTQYF.

This clonotype was seen repeatedly, ten times or more. The gene calls are TRBV21-1 and TRBJ2-1. TRBV21-1 is a pseudogene locus. The CDR3 length is 17 residues. The chain's CDR3 is CASSKSSGVSSYNEQFF. In nucleotides, the CDR3 is TGTGCCAGCAGCAAATCGTCCGGCGTCAGCTCCTACAATGAGCAGTTCTTC.

This clonotype was counted at least ten times. J is TRBJ2-1 and V is TRBV11-2; TRBD1 matches at 8 bases. Trimming took 1 base from V and 6 from J; bases not matched to a gene: 5. The CDR3 length is 15 residues. The germline gives CDR1 SGHAT, CDR2 FQNNGV. CDR3 DNA sequence: TGTGCCAGCAGCTTAGTGGCAGGGGGCATCAATGAGCAGTTCTTC. Translation: CASSLVAGGINEQFF.

This clonotype was observed at least ten times. The rearrangement links TRBV4-3 to TRBJ2-3; D is unresolved. Trimming pared 1 base from V and 0 bases from J, leaving 8 bases between. The CDR3 runs to 15 residues. Looked up from germline, CDR1 is LGHNA and CDR2 is YSLEER. For the CDR3, the DNA is TGCGCCAGCAGCCAAGTATCTGCGAGCACAGATACGCAGTATTTT. Translated: CASSQVSASTDTQYF.